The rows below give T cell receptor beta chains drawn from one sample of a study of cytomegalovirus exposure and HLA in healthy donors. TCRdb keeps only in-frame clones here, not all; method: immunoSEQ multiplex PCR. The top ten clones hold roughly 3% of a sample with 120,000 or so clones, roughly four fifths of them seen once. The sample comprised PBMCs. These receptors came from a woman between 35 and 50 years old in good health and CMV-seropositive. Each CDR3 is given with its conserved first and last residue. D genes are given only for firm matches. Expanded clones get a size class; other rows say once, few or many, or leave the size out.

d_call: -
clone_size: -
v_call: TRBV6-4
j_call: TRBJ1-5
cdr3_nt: TGTGCCAGCAGGGGGGGTCAGCCCCAGCATTTT
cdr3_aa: CASRGGQPQHF

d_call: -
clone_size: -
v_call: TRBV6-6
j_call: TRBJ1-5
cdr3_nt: TGTGCCAGCAGGGTTGAGGGAGGCAATCAGCCCCAGCATTTT
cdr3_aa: CASRVEGGNQPQHF

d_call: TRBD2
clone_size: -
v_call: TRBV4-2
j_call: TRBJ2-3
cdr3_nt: TGTGCCAGCAGCCAAATACTAGCGGGACCTCGCACAGATACGCAGTATTTT
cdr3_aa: CASSQILAGPRTDTQYF

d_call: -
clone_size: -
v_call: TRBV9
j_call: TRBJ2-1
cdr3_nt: TGTGCCAGCAGCGTAACCAGGGGCGAGCAGTTCTTC
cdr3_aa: CASSVTRGEQFF

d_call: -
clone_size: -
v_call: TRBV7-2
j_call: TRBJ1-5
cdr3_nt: TGTGCCAGCAGCTCCTGGGGCCAGCCCCAGCATTTT
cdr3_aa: CASSSWGQPQHF

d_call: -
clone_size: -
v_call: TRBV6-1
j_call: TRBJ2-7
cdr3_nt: TGTGCCAGCAGTGATCCCGGTGGTATTGCATACGAGCAGTACTTC
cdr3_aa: CASSDPGGIAYEQYF

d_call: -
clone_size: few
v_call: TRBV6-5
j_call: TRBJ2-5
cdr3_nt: TGTGCCAGCAGTTTGATGCAGGGAAGTATGGGGACCCAGTACTTC
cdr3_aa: CASSLMQGSMGTQYF

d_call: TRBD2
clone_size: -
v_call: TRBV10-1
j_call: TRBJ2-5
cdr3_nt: TGCGCCAGCAGCTCCGATAGCGGGAGAGCGGAGACCCAGTACTTC
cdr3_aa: CASSSDSGRAETQYF

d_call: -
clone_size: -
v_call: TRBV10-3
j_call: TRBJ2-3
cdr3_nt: TGTGCCATCACCCCCACAGATACTAGCACAGATACGCAGTATTTT
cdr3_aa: CAITPTDTSTDTQYF

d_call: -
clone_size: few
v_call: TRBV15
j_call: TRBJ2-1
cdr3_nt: TGTGCCACCAGCAGAGATGGCCCCACTAGCAGGATTGGCAATGAGCAGTTCTTC
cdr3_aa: CATSRDGPTSRIGNEQFF

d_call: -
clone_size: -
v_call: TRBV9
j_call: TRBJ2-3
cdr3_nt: TGTGCCAGCAGCGTAGCCGGGGCAGATACGCAGTATTTT
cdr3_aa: CASSVAGADTQYF

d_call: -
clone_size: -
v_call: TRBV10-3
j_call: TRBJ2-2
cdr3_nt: TGTGCCATCAGTGGAAGTACAGAGTCCACCGGGGAGCTGTTTTTT
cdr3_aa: CAISGSTESTGELFF

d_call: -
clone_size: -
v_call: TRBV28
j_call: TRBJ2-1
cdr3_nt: TGTGCCACCGCCGGGACTTTGCAGTTCTTC
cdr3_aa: CATAGTLQFF

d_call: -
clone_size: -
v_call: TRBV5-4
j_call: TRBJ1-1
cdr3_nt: TGTGCCAGCACCGATCTAGCGGGAAACACTGAAGCTTTCTTT
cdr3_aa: CASTDLAGNTEAFF

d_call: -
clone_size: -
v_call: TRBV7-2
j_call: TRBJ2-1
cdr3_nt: TGTGCCAGCAGCTTAACTCCTAGCTCCTACAATGAGCAGTTCTTC
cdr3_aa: CASSLTPSSYNEQFF

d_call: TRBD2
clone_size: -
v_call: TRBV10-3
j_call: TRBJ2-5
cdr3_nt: TGTGCCATCAGTGAGTCCACTAGCGGCCAAGAGACCCAGTACTTC
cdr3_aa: CAISESTSGQETQYF

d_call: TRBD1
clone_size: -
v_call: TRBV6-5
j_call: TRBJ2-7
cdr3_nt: TGTGCCAGCAGTTACGCGGACAGGGACAACGAGCAGTACTTC
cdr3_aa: CASSYADRDNEQYF

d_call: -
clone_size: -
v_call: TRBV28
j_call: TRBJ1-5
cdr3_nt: TGTGCCAGCAGTACTCCCGAGACCGGGAACAATCAGCCCCAGCATTTT
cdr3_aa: CASSTPETGNNQPQHF

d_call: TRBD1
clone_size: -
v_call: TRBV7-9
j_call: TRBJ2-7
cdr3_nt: TGTGCCAGCAGCCTAGACAGGGGCGAATACTACGAGCAGTACTTC
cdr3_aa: CASSLDRGEYYEQYF

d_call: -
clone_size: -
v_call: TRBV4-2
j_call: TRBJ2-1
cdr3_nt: TGTGCCAGCAGCCAGGCCAGGACTGGACTCAATGAGCAGTTCTTC
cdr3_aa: CASSQARTGLNEQFF

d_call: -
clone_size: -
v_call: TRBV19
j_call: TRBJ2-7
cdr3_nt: TGTGCCAGTAGTATAAGCGGAACGACGGTACGCGAGCAGTACTTC
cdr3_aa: CASSISGTTVREQYF

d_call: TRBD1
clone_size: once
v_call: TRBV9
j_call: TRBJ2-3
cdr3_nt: TGTGCCAGCAGTCCTACTGGGGACAGGAACACAGATACGCAGTATTTT
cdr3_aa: CASSPTGDRNTDTQYF

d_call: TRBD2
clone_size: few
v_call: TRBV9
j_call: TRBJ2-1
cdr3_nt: TGTGCCAGCAGCGTATCGGGACTAGCGGGGGGGTCCTACAATGAGCAGTTCTTC
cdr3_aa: CASSVSGLAGGSYNEQFF

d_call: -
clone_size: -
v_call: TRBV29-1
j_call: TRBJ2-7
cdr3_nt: TGCAGCGTTGTTATCCAGGGCGACTACGAGCAGTACTTC
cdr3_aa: CSVVIQGDYEQYF

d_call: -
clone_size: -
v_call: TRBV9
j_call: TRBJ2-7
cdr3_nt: TGTGCCAGCAGCGTAGGCGGCAGACCCTACGAGCAGTACTTC
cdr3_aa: CASSVGGRPYEQYF

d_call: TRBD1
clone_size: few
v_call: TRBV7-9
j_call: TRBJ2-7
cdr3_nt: TGTGCCAGCAGCCCGGGACAGGGGGCAGGCGAGCAGTACTTC
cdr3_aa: CASSPGQGAGEQYF

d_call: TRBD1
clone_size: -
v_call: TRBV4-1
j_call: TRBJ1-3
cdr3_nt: TGCGCCAGCAGCCAAACGACAGGGCCGGGAAACACCATATATTTT
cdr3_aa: CASSQTTGPGNTIYF

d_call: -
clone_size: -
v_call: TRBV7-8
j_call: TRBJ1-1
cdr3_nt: TGTGCCAGCAGCTTAGCAGGGGCAGGGAGGGTCACTGAAGCTTTCTTT
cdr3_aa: CASSLAGAGRVTEAFF

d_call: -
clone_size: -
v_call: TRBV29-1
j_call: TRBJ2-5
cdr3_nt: TGCAGCGTTGAAGGCCTTGGAGGGGCCCGACAAGAGACCCAGTACTTC
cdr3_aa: CSVEGLGGARQETQYF

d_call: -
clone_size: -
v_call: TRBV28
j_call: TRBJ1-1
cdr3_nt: TGTGCCATTAATGGGGGCAGGGGAACTGAAGCTTTCTTT
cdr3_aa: CAINGGRGTEAFF

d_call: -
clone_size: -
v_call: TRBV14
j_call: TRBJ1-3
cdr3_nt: TGTGCCAGCAGCCCGAGACTCAGCTCTGGAAACACCATATATTTT
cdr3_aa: CASSPRLSSGNTIYF

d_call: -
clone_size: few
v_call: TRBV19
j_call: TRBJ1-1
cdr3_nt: TGTGCCAGTAGTCCATCCGGGGTGACTGAAGCTTTCTTT
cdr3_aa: CASSPSGVTEAFF

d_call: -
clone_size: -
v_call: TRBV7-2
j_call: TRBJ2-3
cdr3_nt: TGTGCCAGCTGCCTCGAGGGGGGGCGCACAGATACGCAGTATTTT
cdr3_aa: CASCLEGGRTDTQYF

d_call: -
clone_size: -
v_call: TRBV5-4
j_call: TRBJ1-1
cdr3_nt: TGTGCCAGCAGCGGCCAAACTAACGTGAGAACTGAAGCTTTCTTT
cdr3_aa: CASSGQTNVRTEAFF

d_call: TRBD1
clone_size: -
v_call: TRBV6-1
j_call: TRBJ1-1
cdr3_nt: TGTGCCAGCAGTGACGGGACAGGGGGTGATAAAGCTTTCTTT
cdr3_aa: CASSDGTGGDKAFF

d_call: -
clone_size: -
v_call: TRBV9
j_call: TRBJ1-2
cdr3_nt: TGTGCCAGCAGCGTCGTTACGACAGCAAACTATGGCTACACCTTC
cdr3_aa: CASSVVTTANYGYTF

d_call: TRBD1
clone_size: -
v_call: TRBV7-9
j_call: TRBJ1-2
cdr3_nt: TGTGCCAGCAGCTTAGCACTTGGGACAGTAACGGATGGCTACACCTTC
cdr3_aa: CASSLALGTVTDGYTF

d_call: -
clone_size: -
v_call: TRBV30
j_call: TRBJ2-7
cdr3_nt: TGTGCCTGGAGTGTAGGGCACCCCAGGGACGAGCAGTACTTC
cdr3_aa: CAWSVGHPRDEQYF

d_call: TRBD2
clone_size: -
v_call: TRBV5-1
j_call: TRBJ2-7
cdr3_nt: TGCGCCAGCAGCTTGGGGCTAGCGGGAGGAGACGAGCAGTACTTC
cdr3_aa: CASSLGLAGGDEQYF

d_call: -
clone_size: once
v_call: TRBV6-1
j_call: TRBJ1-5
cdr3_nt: TGTGCCAGCAGTGAAGCGAGACAGTGGAATCAGCCCCAGCATTTT
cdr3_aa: CASSEARQWNQPQHF

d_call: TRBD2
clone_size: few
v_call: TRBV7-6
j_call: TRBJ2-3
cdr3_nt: TGTGCCAGCAGCTTAGAGGCGGGGGGGCCGGATACGCAGTATTTT
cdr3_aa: CASSLEAGGPDTQYF

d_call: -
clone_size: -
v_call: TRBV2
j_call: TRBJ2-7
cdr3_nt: TGTGCCAGCAGTGAGTCGGGTAACGAGCAGTACTTC
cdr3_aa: CASSESGNEQYF

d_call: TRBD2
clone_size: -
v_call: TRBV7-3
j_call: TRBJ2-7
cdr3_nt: TGTGCCAGCAGCTCCTGGGGAATAGCGGGACACGAGCAGTACTTC
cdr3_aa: CASSSWGIAGHEQYF

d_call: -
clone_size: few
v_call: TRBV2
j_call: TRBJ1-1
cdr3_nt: TGTGCCAGCAGGACCGGGACAGAAGCTTTCTTT
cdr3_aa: CASRTGTEAFF

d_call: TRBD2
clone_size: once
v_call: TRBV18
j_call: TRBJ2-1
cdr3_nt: TGTGCCAGCTCACCGGGGGGGAGCTACAACAATGAGCAGTTCTTC
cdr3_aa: CASSPGGSYNNEQFF

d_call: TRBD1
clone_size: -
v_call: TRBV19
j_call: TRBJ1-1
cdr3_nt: TGTGCCAGTAGTATCGGTGACAGGGGGTCGTCTTTCTTT
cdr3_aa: CASSIGDRGSSFF

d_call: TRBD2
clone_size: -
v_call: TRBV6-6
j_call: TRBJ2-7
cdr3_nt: TGTGCCAGCAGTTACTATACTAGCGGGATCTCCTACGAGCAGTACTTC
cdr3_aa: CASSYYTSGISYEQYF

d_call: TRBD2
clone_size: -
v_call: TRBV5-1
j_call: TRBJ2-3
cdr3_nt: TGCGCCAGCAGCTTAGCGGGAGGGAGCACAGATACGCAGTATTTT
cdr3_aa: CASSLAGGSTDTQYF

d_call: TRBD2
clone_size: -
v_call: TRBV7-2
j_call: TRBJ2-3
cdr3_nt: TGTGCCAGCAGCTCAATGGGCGGGAGGGCCTGGACCGGGGGAGATACGCAGTATTTT
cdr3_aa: CASSSMGGRAWTGGDTQYF

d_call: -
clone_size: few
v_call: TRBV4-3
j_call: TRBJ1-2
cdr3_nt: TGCGCCAGCAGCCAAGATCGGCGGGACGGCTACACCTTC
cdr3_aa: CASSQDRRDGYTF

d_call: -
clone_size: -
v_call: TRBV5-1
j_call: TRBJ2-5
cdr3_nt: TGCGCCAGCAGCTTGGACAGGTTACAAGAGACCCAGTACTTC
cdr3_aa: CASSLDRLQETQYF

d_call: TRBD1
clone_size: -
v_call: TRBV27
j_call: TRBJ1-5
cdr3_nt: TGTGCCAGCAGTTTGGGGGGACAGTATAGCAATCAGCCCCAGCATTTT
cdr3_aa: CASSLGGQYSNQPQHF

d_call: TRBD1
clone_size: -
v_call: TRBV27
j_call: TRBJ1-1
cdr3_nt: TGTGCCAGCAGTCCGGGACAGGGGGCGGCTGAAGCTTTCTTT
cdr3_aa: CASSPGQGAAEAFF

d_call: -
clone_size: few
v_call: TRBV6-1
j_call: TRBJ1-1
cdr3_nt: TGTGCCAGCAGTCGAACAGAGAACACTGAAGCTTTCTTT
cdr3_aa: CASSRTENTEAFF